What follows describes a single T cell receptor (beta chain). The protocol was immunoSEQ multiplex PCR, while the TCRdb copy is restricted to in-frame clones and leaves out a portion. The sample shows about 260,000 clones, about 85% of them seen only once. The sample comes from a study of blood T cell repertoires in COVID-19. V was cut by 5 bases and J by 6 bases, with 10 bases left in between. CDR3 length: 13 amino acids. Sample: PBMCs or T cells enriched from blood (not recorded which). The rearrangement links TRBV12-3 or TRBV12-4 to TRBJ2-2, with a tentative D call TRBD2 (5 bases). This clonotype was obtained from a woman aged 45-60 years who had recovered from COVID-19. The CDR3 spells CASSPRGAGELFF. CDR3 DNA sequence: TGTGCCAGCAGTCCACGGGGAGCCGGGGAGCTGTTTTTT.